This note documents a single T cell receptor (beta chain) sequence. Original processing notes: Reference gene primer amplification gave nucleated cell count estimates. TCRdb keeps only in-frame clones here, not all; method: immunoSEQ multiplex PCR. The V and J calls and the clone size are those of that table, but D and trimming were determined from the DNA. The sample contains around 20,000 clones, about nine tenths of which appear only once. V was trimmed by 6 bases and J by 0 bases, leaving 12 bases between them. Germline lookup yields CDR1 SNHLY and CDR2 FYNNEI. The CDR3 contains 14 residues. The sample belongs to a study of blood T cell repertoires in COVID-19. Study-level information: From the United States, Italy and Spain came samples of acute and convalescent COVID-19. The cDNA or gDNA used as material had been derived from T cells, B-cell-depleted T cells, or PBMCs.

Material: peripheral blood. The TCR originated in a human donor in a cohort sampled during active COVID-19. This chain links TRBV2 with TRBJ2-7; D perhaps matches TRBD1 (6 bases). For the CDR3, the DNA is TGTGCCAGCAGCCAAGGGGGATACTCCTACGAGCAGTACTTC. Translation gives CASSQGGYSYEQYF.